This section outlines one T cell receptor (beta chain) sequence together with its context. The antigen is not known. Germline assignment: CDR1 SGHTA and CDR2 FQGNSA. V lost 2 bases, J lost 4 bases, and 15 bases lay in between. The CDR3 is 16 residues long. It was at deep level that the assay was run. For each subset, genomic DNA was distributed in equal portions over several immunoSEQ plates. Method: immunoSEQ multiplex PCR; TCRdb's copy keeps in-frame clones and lacks some. The sample records millions of clones, approximately 95% being singletons. The data are from a study of shared clonotypes between healthy human individuals. Study outcomes and limitations: Incompleteness in sorted-subset sequencing, despite large depth, was shown by rarefaction. Blood was the only sampled material, and tissue repertoires likely differ.

Sequencing used naive CD4+ T cells sorted from blood. Subset here: CD45RA+ positively selected. The clonotype originates from a man aged 18 to 30 in good health. The genes are TRBV7-2 and TRBJ1-3, with D perhaps matching TRBD1 (6 bases). CDR3 nucleotides: TGTGCCAGCAGCTTAACTTACAGGGCAGGCGGAAACACCATATATTTT. Amino acid sequence: CASSLTYRAGGNTIYF.